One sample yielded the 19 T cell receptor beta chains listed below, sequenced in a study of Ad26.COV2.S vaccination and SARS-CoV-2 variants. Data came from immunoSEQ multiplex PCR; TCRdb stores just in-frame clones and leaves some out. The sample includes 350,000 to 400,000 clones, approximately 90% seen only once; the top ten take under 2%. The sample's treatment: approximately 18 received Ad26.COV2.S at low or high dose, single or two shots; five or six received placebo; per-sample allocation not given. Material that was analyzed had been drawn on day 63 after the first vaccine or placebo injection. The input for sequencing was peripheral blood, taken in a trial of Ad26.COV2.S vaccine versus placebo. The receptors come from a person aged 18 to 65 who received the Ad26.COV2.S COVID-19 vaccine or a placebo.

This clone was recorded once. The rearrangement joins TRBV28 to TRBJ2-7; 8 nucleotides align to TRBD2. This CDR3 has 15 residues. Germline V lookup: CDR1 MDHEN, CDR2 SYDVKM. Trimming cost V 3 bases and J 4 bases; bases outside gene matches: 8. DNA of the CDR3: TGTGCCAGCAGTTTTGTGGCGGGAGGAATTTACGAGCAGTACTTC. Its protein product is CASSFVAGGIYEQYF.

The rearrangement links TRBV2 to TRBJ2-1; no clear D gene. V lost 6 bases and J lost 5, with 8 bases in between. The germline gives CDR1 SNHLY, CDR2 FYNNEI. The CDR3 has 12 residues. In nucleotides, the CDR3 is TGTGCCAGCAGCGCGATTAACAATGAGCAGTTCTTC. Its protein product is CASSAINNEQFF.

The CDR3 spells CASSGPGQALYEQYF. CDR3 DNA: TGTGCCAGCAGTGGTCCGGGACAGGCGCTCTACGAGCAGTACTTC. This chain links TRBV25-1 with TRBJ2-7; 8 bases are shared with TRBD1. CDR1 MGHDK and CDR2 SYGVNS come from the germline V gene. This CDR3 is 15 amino acids long. With 4 bases clipped from V and 3 bases from J, the junction kept 8 bases outside the gene matches.

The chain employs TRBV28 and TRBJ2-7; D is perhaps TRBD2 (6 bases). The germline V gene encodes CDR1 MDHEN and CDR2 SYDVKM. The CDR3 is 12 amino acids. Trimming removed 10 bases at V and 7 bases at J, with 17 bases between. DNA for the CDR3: TGTGCCACCGGCGGGACCACCTTGGAGCAGTACTTC. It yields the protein CATGGTTLEQYF.

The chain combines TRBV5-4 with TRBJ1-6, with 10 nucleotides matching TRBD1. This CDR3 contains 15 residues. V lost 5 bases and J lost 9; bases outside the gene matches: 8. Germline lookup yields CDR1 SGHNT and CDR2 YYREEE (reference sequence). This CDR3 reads CASSLARDRGSPLHF. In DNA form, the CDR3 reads TGTGCCAGCAGTTTAGCCCGGGACAGGGGTTCACCCCTCCACTTT. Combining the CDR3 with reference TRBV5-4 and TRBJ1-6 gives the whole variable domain ETGVTQSPTHLIKTRGQQVTLRCSSQSGHNTVSWYQQALGQGPQFIFQYYREEENGRGNFPPRFSGLQFPNYSSELNVNALELDDSALYLCASSLARDRGSPLHFGNGTRLTVT.

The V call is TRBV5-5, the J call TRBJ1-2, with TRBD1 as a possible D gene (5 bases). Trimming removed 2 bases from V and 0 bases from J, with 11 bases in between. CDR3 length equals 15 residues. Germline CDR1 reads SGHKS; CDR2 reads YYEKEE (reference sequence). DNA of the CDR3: TGTGCCAGCAGCTTTTATGCAGGGTCTAACTATGGCTACACCTTC. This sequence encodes CASSFYAGSNYGYTF.

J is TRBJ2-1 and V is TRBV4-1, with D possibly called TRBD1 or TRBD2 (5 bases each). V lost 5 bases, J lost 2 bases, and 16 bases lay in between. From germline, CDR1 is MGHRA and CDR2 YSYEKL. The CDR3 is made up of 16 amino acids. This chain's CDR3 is CASSWITGTTYNEQFF. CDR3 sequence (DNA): TGCGCCAGCAGCTGGATCACGGGGACCACCTACAATGAGCAGTTCTTC.

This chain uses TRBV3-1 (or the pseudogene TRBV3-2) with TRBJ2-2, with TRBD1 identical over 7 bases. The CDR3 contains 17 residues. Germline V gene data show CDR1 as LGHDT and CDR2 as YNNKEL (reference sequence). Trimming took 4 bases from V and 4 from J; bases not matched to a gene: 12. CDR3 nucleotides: TGTGCCAGCAGCCCGGGACAGAGTAGGGGGCCCACCGGGGAGCTGTTTTTT. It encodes CASSPGQSRGPTGELFF.

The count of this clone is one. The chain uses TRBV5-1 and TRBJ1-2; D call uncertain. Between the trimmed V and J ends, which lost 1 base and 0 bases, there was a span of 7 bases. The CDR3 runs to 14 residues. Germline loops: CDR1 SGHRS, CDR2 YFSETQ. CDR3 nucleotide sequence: TGCGCCAGCAGCTTGTGGAGCTCTAACTATGGCTACACCTTC. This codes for CASSLWSSNYGYTF.

The CDR3 region is CASSPAGPEAFF. The CDR3 DNA reads TGTGCCAGCAGCCCAGCCGGTCCTGAAGCTTTCTTT. The V gene is TRBV7-8, the J gene TRBJ1-1; D call uncertain. V was pared by 5 bases and J by 6 bases, with 10 bases between. Germline CDR1 is SGHVS and CDR2 is FQNEAQ. The CDR3 length is 12 residues.

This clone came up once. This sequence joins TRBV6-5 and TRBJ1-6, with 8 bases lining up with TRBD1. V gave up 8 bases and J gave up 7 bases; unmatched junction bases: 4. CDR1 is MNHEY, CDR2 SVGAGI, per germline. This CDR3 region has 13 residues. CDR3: CASRTGMNSPLHF. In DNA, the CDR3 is TGTGCCAGCCGGACAGGGATGAATTCACCCCTCCACTTT.

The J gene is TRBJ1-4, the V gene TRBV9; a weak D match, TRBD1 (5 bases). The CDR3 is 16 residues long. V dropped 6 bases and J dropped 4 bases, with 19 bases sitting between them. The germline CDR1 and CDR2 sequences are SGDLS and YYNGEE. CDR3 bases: TGTGCCAGCAACTCAGGCGAGGGACTCAGTAATGAAAAACTGTTTTTT. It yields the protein CASNSGEGLSNEKLFF.

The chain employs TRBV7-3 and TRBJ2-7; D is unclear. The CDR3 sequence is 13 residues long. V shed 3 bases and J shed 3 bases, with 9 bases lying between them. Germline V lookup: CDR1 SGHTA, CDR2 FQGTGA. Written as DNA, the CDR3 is TGTGCCAGCAGCTTGGATGCAGGCTACGAGCAGTACTTC. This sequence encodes CASSLDAGYEQYF.

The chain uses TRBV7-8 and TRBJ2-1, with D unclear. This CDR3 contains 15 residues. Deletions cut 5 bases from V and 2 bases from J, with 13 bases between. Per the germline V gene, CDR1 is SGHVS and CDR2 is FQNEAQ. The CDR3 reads CASSEGPYAYNEQFF. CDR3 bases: TGTGCCAGCAGCGAAGGTCCCTACGCCTACAATGAGCAGTTCTTC.

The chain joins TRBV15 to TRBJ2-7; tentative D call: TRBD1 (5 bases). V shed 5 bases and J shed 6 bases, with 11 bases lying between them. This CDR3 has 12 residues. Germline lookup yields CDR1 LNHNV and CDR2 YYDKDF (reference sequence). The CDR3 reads CATSQGLLEQYF. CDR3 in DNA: TGTGCCACCAGCCAGGGTCTGCTCGAGCAGTACTTC. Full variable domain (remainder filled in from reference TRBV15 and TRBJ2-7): DAMVIQNPRYQVTQFGKPVTLSCSQTLNHNVMYWYQQKSSQAPKLLFHYYDKDFNNEADTPDNFQSRRPNTSFCFLDIRSPGLGDTAMYLCATSQGLLEQYFGPGTRLTVT.

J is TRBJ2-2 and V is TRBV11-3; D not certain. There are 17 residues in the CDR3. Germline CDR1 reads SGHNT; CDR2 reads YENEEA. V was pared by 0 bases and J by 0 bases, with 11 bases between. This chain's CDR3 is CASSLEVGGANTGELFF. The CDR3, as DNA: TGTGCCAGCAGCTTAGAAGTTGGCGGCGCGAACACCGGGGAGCTGTTTTTT.

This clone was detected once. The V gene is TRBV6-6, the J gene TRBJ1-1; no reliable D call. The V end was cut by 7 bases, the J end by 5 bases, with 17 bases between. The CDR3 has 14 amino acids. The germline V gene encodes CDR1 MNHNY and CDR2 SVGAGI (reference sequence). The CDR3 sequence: CASTHGGWGTEAFF. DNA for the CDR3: TGTGCCAGCACCCACGGAGGATGGGGAACTGAAGCTTTCTTT.

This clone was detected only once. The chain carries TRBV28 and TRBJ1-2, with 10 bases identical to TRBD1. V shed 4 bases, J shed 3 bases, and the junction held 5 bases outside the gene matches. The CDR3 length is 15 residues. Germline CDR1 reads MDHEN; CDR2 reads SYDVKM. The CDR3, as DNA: TGTGCCAGCAGTTCCTCCGGGACAGGGGACTATGGCTACACCTTC. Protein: CASSSSGTGDYGYTF.

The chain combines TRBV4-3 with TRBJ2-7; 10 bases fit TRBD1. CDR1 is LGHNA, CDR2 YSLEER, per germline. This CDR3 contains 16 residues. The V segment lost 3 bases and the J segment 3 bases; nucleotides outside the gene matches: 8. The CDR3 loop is CASSHSGTGERYEQYF. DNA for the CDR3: TGCGCCAGCAGCCATAGCGGGACAGGGGAACGCTACGAGCAGTACTTC.